The T cell receptor beta chain described here comes from a study of cytomegalovirus exposure and HLA in healthy donors. General study results and limits: It was in a later analysis that TCR association rates were seen to vary by HLA locus, highest for DRB1 and lowest for HLA-C. An analysis done earlier found most TCR beta V segments productive about 87% or about 30% of the time.

CDR1 is LGHNA, CDR2 YSLEER, per germline. The CDR3 covers 13 residues. The ends were cut back, 4 bases at V and 7 bases at J, with 11 bases in the middle. PCR used 60 Vbeta primers and 13 Jbeta primers. Using immunoSEQ multiplex PCR, the repertoire was profiled, and TCRdb retains in-frame clones only, with some absent. The table includes 130,000 or so clones, roughly 82% detected once. To note about this clone: Its antigen is as yet unknown.

Sequencing input: PBMCs. This TCR was sampled from a woman aged 35 to 49 in good health and CMV-seropositive. The chain links TRBV4-3 to TRBJ2-1; no definite D call. Here the CDR3 reads CASSPTPGNEQFF. The CDR3, as DNA: TGCGCCAGCAGCCCCACCCCAGGTAATGAGCAGTTCTTC.